The TCR beta chain under discussion was sequenced for a study of neoadjuvant nivolumab and ipilimumab in lung cancer. About this clone: Antigen: not known.

Profiling relied on immunoSEQ multiplex PCR, and the TCRdb table lists in-frame clones only, not all of them. The sample lists about 6,900 clones, 65% to 85% occurring once. The germline CDR1 and CDR2 sequences are SGHTA and FQGTGA. The CDR3 has 14 residues. After removal of 5 bases from V and 4 bases from J, the junction contained 7 bases not matched to a gene. Findings of the study overall: From pretherapy to surgery, tumor richness and clonality rose with dual therapy. TCR receptors were sequenced in few samples. Higher pretherapy blood TCR richness went with higher resected-tumor richness.

The TCR comes from an adult with non-small cell lung cancer. Here the sequenced sample was tumor tissue, taken after neoadjuvant nivolumab, alone or with ipilimumab, at or shortly before surgery. This chain links TRBV7-3 with TRBJ2-7; 8 bases are a match to TRBD1. The CDR3 coding sequence is TGTGCCAGCAGCATAGGACAGGGTGCTTACGAGCAGTACTTC. Protein product: CASSIGQGAYEQYF.